This T cell receptor (beta chain) stems from a study of blood T cells in healthy people across ages. With a J-beta primer mix and a sample-barcoded 5' primer, a second PCR ran about 7 to 12 cycles. MiXCR, applied by TCRdb to the 5' RACE reads, yields one record per CDR3 protein. The repertoire includes over 1,500,000 distinct CDR3 sequences, approximately 40% of them detected once, and 23% sits in the top ten. Germline V CDR1 and CDR2: MNHEY, SVGAGI. Trimming cost V 0 bases and J 3 bases; bases outside gene matches: 1. This CDR3 has 16 amino acids. The donors, all healthy, were Caucasians living in Russia, aged roughly 6 to 100.

Specimen: blood. The rearrangement links TRBV6-5 to TRBJ2-2; 10 nucleotides line up with TRBD1. The clonotype was recovered from a human donor in good health. CDR3: CASSYSGTGDTGELFF. Written as DNA, the CDR3 is TGTGCCAGCAGTTACTCCGGGACAGGGGACACCGGGGAGCTGTTTTTT.